This T cell receptor (beta chain) derives from a study of cytotoxic CD8 clonotypes in ibrutinib-treated CLL. Only in-frame clones appear in the TCRdb table, and some are missing; sequencing was by immunoSEQ multiplex PCR. The sample includes over 9,000 clones, around 80% seen only once; the top ten take roughly 15%. V dropped 0 bases and J dropped 4 bases, with 4 bases sitting between them. Germline lookup yields CDR1 SGHNT and CDR2 YYREEE (reference sequence). CDR3 length equals 12 residues. This rearrangement joins TRBV5-4 to TRBJ2-5; D remains ambiguous. The clonotype was recovered from a human donor with chronic lymphocytic leukemia. The sample in question was PBMCs, obtained at disease progression, from a patient treated with ibrutinib. The CDR3 region is CASSLVRETQYF. The CDR3 DNA follows: TGTGCCAGCAGCTTGGTTCGAGAGACCCAGTACTTC.